This TCR beta chain appears in the sequencing data of a study of cytomegalovirus exposure and HLA in healthy donors. Across the whole study: The approximately 120 validation repertoires used the same platform as the approximately 670 first-cohort repertoires, a later analysis reported.

Findings and limits, study-wide: For most TCR sequences rarity was the rule, although some public TCRs occurred in many donors.

Measured with immunoSEQ multiplex PCR; TCRdb has only the in-frame clones, and not every one. The table has some 310,000 clones, 88% seen once. Turning to this clone: The antigen is undetermined.

Germline V gene data show CDR1 as MNHNY and CDR2 as SVGAGI (reference sequence). V was shortened by 4 bases and J by 6 bases, with 9 bases between the two germline ends. The CDR3 spans 12 residues. From the approximately 110-subject validation cohort, which was separate from the roughly 670-subject first cohort, the donors were drawn. This chain uses TRBV6-6 with TRBJ1-1; TRBD1 is a possible D gene (5 bases). The sequenced sample consisted of PBMCs. This receptor was identified in a man aged 25 to 40 in good health and CMV-seronegative. CDR3 nucleotides: TGTGCCAGCAGTTCCGGGGGAGCTGAAGCTTTCTTT. Protein: CASSSGGAEAFF.